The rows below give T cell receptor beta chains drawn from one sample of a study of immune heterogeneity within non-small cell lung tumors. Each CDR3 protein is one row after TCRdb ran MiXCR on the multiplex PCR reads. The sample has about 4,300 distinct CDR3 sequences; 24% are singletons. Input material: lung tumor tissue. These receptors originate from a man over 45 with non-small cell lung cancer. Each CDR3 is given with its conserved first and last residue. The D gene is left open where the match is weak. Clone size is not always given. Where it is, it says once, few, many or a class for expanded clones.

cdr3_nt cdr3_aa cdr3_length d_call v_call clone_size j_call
TGTGCCAGCAGCAAACAGGGATCTGGCTACACCTTC CASSKQGSGYTF 12 NA TRBV11-2 medium-sized TRBJ1-2
TGTGCCAGCAGCTTAATGAACACTGAAGCTTTCTTT CASSLMNTEAFF 12 NA TRBV11-2 many TRBJ1-1
TGTGCCTGGAGTACCTGGGACAGCTTCAGCACTGAAGCTTTCTTT CAWSTWDSFSTEAFF 15 TRBD1 TRBV30 medium-sized TRBJ1-1
TGTGCCACCCGAAAAGGGATTCTGGGCAATCAGCCCCAGCATTTT CATRKGILGNQPQHF 15 NA TRBV19 medium-sized TRBJ1-5
TGTGCCAGCAGACACGCCGCAGGGCTTGGTTCACCCCTCCACTTT CASRHAAGLGSPLHF 15 NA TRBV3-1 NA TRBJ1-6
TGTGCCATCACTTCCCTCCTAGGCAATGAGCAGTTCTTC CAITSLLGNEQFF 13 NA TRBV6-5 NA TRBJ2-1
TGTGCCAGCGGTGCAAGATGGTGTGGCAACCAGCCCCAGCATTTT CASGARWCGNQPQHF 15 NA TRBV28 NA TRBJ1-5
TGTGCCAGCAGCCCGGGGACCCACCTGAACACTGAAGCTTTCTTT CASSPGTHLNTEAFF 15 NA TRBV9 many TRBJ1-1
TGCAGTGCTATCACGTCGCCAGACCGTTCATCTTACAATGAGCAGTTCTTC CSAITSPDRSSYNEQFF 17 NA TRBV20-1 NA TRBJ2-1
TGTGCCAGCAGAATACTAGCGGGGGGTTCTGGGGCCAACGTCCTGACTTTC CASRILAGGSGANVLTF 17 TRBD2 TRBV6-1 medium-sized TRBJ2-6
TGTGCCTGGAGTGTAGGGCACGGGGTTGCGCCCCACCATTTT CAWSVGHGVAPHHF 14 NA TRBV30 NA TRBJ1-5
TGTGCCAGCAGTGAAGAAGCAGGGGGAAATGGCTACACCTTC CASSEEAGGNGYTF 14 TRBD1 TRBV6-1 medium-sized TRBJ1-2
TGCAGCGTTGACTCGGGCAAAAACATTCAGTACTTC CSVDSGKNIQYF 12 NA TRBV29-1 many TRBJ2-4
TGTGCCAGCAGTGTGAGCGCCGGTGAGACCCGGTACTTC CASSVSAGETRYF 13 NA TRBV2 NA TRBJ2-5